This passage covers 20 T cell receptor beta chains from one sample sequenced in a study of cytomegalovirus exposure and HLA in healthy donors. Primers: 60 Vbeta forward and 13 Jbeta reverse. Only in-frame clones appear in the TCRdb table, and some are missing; sequencing was by immunoSEQ multiplex PCR. The sample holds fewer than 100,000 clones, approximately 80% seen once. Sequencing used PBMCs. Receptor source: a man aged 35 to 55 in good health and CMV-seronegative.

J is TRBJ2-5 and V is TRBV29-1, with 9 bases identical to TRBD1. Trimming took 3 bases from V and 4 from J; bases not matched to a gene: 9. The CDR3 has 15 residues. The germline CDR1 and CDR2 sequences are SQVTM and ANQGSEA. DNA of the CDR3: TGCAGCGTTGAGTGGACAGGGGAGGGTCGAGAGACCCAGTACTTC. As protein: CSVEWTGEGRETQYF.

The chain carries TRBV29-1 and TRBJ2-1, with D hard to call. The germline gives CDR1 SQVTM, CDR2 ANQGSEA. The germline V and J ends were trimmed by 4 bases and 2 bases, with 9 bases remaining between them. The CDR3 loop spans 13 amino acids. The CDR3 region has the DNA TGCAGCGTTGCTCGGTCGGCCTACAATGAGCAGTTCTTC. Its protein product is CSVARSAYNEQFF.

The chain has TRBV6-1 and TRBJ1-6, with TRBD1 matching over 7 bases. The length of the CDR3 is 13 residues. Germline CDR1 and CDR2: MNHNS and SASEGT. Losses at the gene ends were 7 bases for V and 8 bases for J; bases not matched to a gene: 5. CDR3 nucleotides: TGTGCCAGCACCGGGACAGAGTATTCACCCCTCCACTTT. Residues: CASTGTEYSPLHF.

Worth noting for this clone: The sample has other DNA sequences that encode this CDR3 too. The chain has TRBV7-3 and TRBJ1-2; D perhaps matches TRBD1 (6 bases). V was shortened by 0 bases and J by 8 bases, with 10 bases between the two germline ends. The length of the CDR3 is 13 residues. Germline assignment: CDR1 SGHTA and CDR2 FQGTGA. This chain's CDR3 is CASSLTQGNGYTF. The CDR3 nucleotides read TGTGCCAGCAGCTTAACACAGGGTAACGGCTACACCTTC.

In its sample, this clone was seen once. The chain links TRBV5-1 to TRBJ2-3; TRBD1 aligns across 7 bases. The CDR3 is 15 residues long. The V segment lost 0 bases and the J segment 1 base; nucleotides outside the gene matches: 2. Germline V gives CDR1 SGHRS, CDR2 YFSETQ. The CDR3 DNA is TGCGCCAGCAGCTTGGCCGGACAGGGCACAGATACGCAGTATTTT. It codes for CASSLAGQGTDTQYF. Full variable domain (outside the CDR3, taken from reference TRBV5-1 and TRBJ2-3): KAGVTQTPRYLIKTRGQQVTLSCSPISGHRSVSWYQQTPGQGLQFLFEYFSETQRNKGNFPGRFSGRQFSNSRSEMNVSTLELGDSALYLCASSLAGQGTDTQYFGPGTRLTVL.

The chain employs TRBV28 and TRBJ2-6; 7 positions agree with TRBD2. Germline-derived CDR1 and CDR2 are MDHEN and SYDVKM. This CDR3 spans 15 amino acids. J gave up 0 bases and V 9 bases, and 5 bases lay outside the gene matches. DNA for the CDR3: TGTGCCAGTCTCGGGGGGTTCTCTGGGGCCAACGTCCTGACTTTC. Protein product: CASLGGFSGANVLTF.

The chain links TRBV9 to TRBJ2-3, with 7 positions matching TRBD2. V gave up 4 bases and J gave up 1 base; unmatched junction bases: 6. Germline CDR1 is SGDLS and CDR2 is YYNGEE. This CDR3 comprises 15 residues. The CDR3 here is CASSRGTKGTDTQYF. The CDR3 DNA reads as TGTGCCAGCAGCAGAGGGACTAAGGGCACAGATACGCAGTATTTT. The full variable domain, in which reference TRBV9 and TRBJ2-3 provide the parts outside the CDR3, is DSGVTQTPKHLITATGQRVTLRCSPRSGDLSVYWYQQSLDQGLQFLIQYYNGEERAKGNILERFSAQQFPDLHSELNLSSLELGDSALYFCASSRGTKGTDTQYFGPGTRLTVL.

J is TRBJ1-2 and V is TRBV9; D is undetermined. V was clipped by 0 bases and J by 4 bases, with 10 bases between them. In germline, CDR1 is SGDLS, CDR2 YYNGEE. The length of the CDR3 is 14 residues. CDR3 residues: CASSVEIVFYGYTF. Here the CDR3 DNA reads TGTGCCAGCAGCGTAGAAATCGTCTTCTATGGCTACACCTTC.

V usage is TRBV2 and J usage is TRBJ2-5, with D tentatively TRBD1 (6 bases). V lost 6 bases to trimming and J lost 4 bases, with 12 bases between them. The CDR3 contains 13 residues. Germline assignment: CDR1 SNHLY and CDR2 FYNNEI. CDR3 loop: CASRGIQGETQYF. Here the CDR3 DNA reads TGTGCCAGCAGGGGGATACAGGGAGAGACCCAGTACTTC.

This chain connects TRBV5-1 to TRBJ1-2, with D possibly TRBD1 on 5 matching bases. Germline CDR1 is SGHRS and CDR2 is YFSETQ. The V gene lost 3 bases and the J gene lost 5 bases, with 17 bases spanning the gap. This CDR3 region has 15 residues. CDR3 loop: CASSSDGGRSYGYTF. DNA for the CDR3: TGCGCCAGCAGCTCGGACGGGGGAAGATCATATGGCTACACCTTC.

The table lists this clone with a few counts. The chain carries TRBV19 and TRBJ1-1, with D possibly matching TRBD1 (6 bases). Germline values: CDR1 LNHDA, CDR2 SQIVND (reference sequence). Trimming removed 5 bases at V and 3 bases at J, with 13 bases between. This CDR3 contains 14 residues. CDR3 in amino acids: CASSLRGGDTEAFF. CDR3 bases: TGTGCCAGTAGTCTAAGGGGGGGTGACACTGAAGCTTTCTTT.

The rearrangement uses TRBV7-9 and TRBJ2-5, with TRBD1 matching over 8 bases. The CDR3 loop spans 14 amino acids. CDR1 and CDR2 (germline): SEHNR, FQNEAQ (reference sequence). V was clipped by 1 base and J by 9 bases; unmatched bases: 7. CDR3 in amino acids: CASSLGQGAGAQYF. CDR3 sequence (DNA): TGTGCCAGCAGCTTAGGCCAGGGGGCGGGTGCCCAGTACTTC.

The chain combines TRBV15 with TRBJ2-7; D is ambiguous. CDR1 and CDR2 from the germline V gene are LNHNV and YYDKDF (reference sequence). Trimming cost V 0 bases and J 5 bases, with 8 bases left between them. The CDR3 covers 13 residues. The CDR3 bases are TGTGCCACCAGCAGAGATCACTTGGACGAGCAGTACTTC. Residues: CATSRDHLDEQYF.

This chain uses TRBV28 with TRBJ2-7; 7 bases align to TRBD1. This CDR3 has 13 residues. With 6 bases clipped from V and 2 bases from J, the junction kept 4 bases outside the gene matches. CDR1 is MDHEN and CDR2 is SYDVKM in the germline V gene. CDR3 amino acids: CASRPGQPYEQYF. The CDR3 coding sequence is TGTGCCAGCAGGCCGGGACAGCCCTACGAGCAGTACTTC. The whole variable domain, filled in from reference TRBV28 and TRBJ2-7, reads DVKVTQSSRYLVKRTGEKVFLECVQDMDHENMFWYRQDPGLGLRLIYFSYDVKMKEKGDIPEGYSVSREKKERFSLILESASTNQTSMYLCASRPGQPYEQYFGPGTRLTVT.

The V and J genes are TRBV6-6 and TRBJ2-7, with D maybe TRBD2 (5 bases). V lost 0 bases, J lost 6 bases, and 12 bases lay in between. Germline CDR1 and CDR2: MNHNY and SVGAGI (reference sequence). The CDR3 length is 14 residues. The CDR3 sequence: CASSYSRGRGEQYF. In nucleotides, the CDR3 is TGTGCCAGCAGTTACTCCCGGGGAAGAGGCGAGCAGTACTTC.

The chain uses TRBV11-2 and TRBJ2-5, with 8 bases lining up with TRBD1. Germline CDR1 and CDR2: SGHAT and FQNNGV. The junction had 9 bases not matched to a gene; V was cut back by 3 bases and J by 3 bases. The CDR3 loop spans 16 amino acids. The CDR3 sequence: CASSFALTGGKETQYF. The CDR3 coding sequence is TGTGCCAGCAGCTTTGCCCTAACAGGGGGGAAAGAGACCCAGTACTTC.

The chain combines TRBV19 with TRBJ2-3; 9 nucleotides agree with TRBD1. Germline V lookup: CDR1 LNHDA, CDR2 SQIVND (reference sequence). This CDR3 spans 15 amino acids. V was clipped by 6 bases and J by 3 bases; unmatched bases: 7. The CDR3 DNA sequence: TGTGCCAGTAGCCTGACAGGGGGGGGAACAGATACGCAGTATTTT. Its translation is CASSLTGGGTDTQYF.

The V call is TRBV29-1, the J call TRBJ2-1; TRBD1 might be the D (5 bases). There are 14 residues in the CDR3. V was pared by 2 bases and J by 2 bases, with 10 bases between. Germline loops: CDR1 SQVTM, CDR2 ANQGSEA. CDR3 residues: CSVETGSPYNEQFF. In DNA form, the CDR3 reads TGCAGCGTTGAAACAGGCTCCCCCTACAATGAGCAGTTCTTC.

V is TRBV15 and J is TRBJ2-7; 7 bases are a match to TRBD1. The CDR3 has 15 amino acids. CDR1 is LNHNV and CDR2 is YYDKDF in the germline V gene (reference sequence). The ends lost 3 bases at V and 2 bases at J; junction bases unmatched: 7. The CDR3 sequence is CATSSAQGYPYEQYF. The CDR3, as DNA: TGTGCCACCAGCAGTGCACAGGGGTACCCCTACGAGCAGTACTTC.

V is TRBV5-5 and J is TRBJ1-6; 8 bases align to TRBD1. The junction had 11 bases not matched to a gene; V was cut back by 4 bases and J by 8 bases. The V gene's germline CDR1 is SGHKS and CDR2 YYEKEE (reference sequence). This CDR3 is 16 amino acids long. CDR3 DNA: TGTGCCAGCAGCGAACATCCGACAGGGGATTATTCACCCCTCCACTTT. This gives the protein CASSEHPTGDYSPLHF.